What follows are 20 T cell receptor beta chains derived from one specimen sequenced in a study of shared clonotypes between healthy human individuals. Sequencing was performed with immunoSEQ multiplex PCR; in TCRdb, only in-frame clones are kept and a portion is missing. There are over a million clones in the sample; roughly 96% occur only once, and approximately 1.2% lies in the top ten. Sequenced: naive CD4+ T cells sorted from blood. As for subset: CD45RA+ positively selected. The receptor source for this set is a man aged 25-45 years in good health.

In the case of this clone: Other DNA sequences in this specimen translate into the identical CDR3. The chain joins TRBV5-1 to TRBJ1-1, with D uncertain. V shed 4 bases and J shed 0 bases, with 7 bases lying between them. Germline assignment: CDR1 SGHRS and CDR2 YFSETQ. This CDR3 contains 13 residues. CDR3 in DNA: TGCGCCAGCAGCGTAACTTTGAACACTGAAGCTTTCTTT. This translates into CASSVTLNTEAFF.

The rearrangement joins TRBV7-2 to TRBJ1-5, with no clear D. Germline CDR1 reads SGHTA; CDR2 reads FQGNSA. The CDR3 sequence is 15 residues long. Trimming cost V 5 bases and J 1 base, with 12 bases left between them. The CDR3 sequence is CASSPYKWSNQPQHF. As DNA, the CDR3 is TGTGCCAGCAGCCCGTACAAATGGAGCAATCAGCCCCAGCATTTT.

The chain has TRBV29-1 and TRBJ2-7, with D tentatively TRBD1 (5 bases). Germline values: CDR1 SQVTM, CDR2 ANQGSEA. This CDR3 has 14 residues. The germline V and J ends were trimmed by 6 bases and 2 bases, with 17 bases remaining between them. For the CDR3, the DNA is TGCAGCGTCTACTCGTCAGACAGACCCTACGAGCAGTACTTC. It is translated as CSVYSSDRPYEQYF.

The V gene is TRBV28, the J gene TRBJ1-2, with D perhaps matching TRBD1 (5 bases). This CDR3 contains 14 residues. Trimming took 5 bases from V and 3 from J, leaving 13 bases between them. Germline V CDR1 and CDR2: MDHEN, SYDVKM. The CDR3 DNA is TGTGCCAGCAGTCTAGGGGCCGGGGACTATGGCTACACCTTC. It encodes CASSLGAGDYGYTF.

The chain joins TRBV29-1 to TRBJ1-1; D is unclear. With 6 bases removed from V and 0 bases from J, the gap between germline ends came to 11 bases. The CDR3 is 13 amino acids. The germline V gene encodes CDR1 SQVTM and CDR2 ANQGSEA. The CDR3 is CSVQRVVNTEAFF. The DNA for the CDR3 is TGCAGCGTCCAGCGTGTTGTGAACACTGAAGCTTTCTTT.

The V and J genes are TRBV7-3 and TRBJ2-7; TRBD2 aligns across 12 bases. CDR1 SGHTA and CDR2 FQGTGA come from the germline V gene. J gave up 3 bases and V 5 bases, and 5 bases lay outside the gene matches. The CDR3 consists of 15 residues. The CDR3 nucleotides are TGTGCCAGCAGCGAGGGACTAGCGGGTTACTACGAGCAGTACTTC. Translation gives CASSEGLAGYYEQYF.

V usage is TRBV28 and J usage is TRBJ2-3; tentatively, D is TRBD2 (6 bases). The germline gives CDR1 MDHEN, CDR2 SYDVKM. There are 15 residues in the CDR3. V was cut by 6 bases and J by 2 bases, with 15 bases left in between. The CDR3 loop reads CASSPVEGVTDTQYF. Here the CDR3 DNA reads TGTGCCAGCAGCCCAGTGGAGGGAGTCACAGATACGCAGTATTTT.

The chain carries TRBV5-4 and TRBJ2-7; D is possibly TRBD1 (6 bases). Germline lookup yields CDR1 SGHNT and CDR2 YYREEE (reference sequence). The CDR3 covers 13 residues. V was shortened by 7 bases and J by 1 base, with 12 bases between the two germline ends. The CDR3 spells CASRRGGSYEQYF. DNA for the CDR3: TGTGCCAGCCGCAGGGGCGGATCCTACGAGCAGTACTTC.

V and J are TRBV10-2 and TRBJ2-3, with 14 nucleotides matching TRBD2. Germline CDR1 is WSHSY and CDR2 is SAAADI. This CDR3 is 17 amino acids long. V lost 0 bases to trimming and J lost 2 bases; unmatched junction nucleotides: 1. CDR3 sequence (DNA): TGCGCCAGCAGTGAGTCGGGACTAGCGGGAGCCACAGATACGCAGTATTTT. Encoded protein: CASSESGLAGATDTQYF.

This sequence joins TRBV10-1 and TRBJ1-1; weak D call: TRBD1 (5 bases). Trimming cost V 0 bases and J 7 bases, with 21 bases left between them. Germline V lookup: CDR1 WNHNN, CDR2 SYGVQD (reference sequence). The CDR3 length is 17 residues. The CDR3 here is CASSESKTGQGPHEAFF. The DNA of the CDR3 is TGCGCCAGCAGTGAGTCGAAAACAGGCCAGGGACCCCATGAAGCTTTCTTT.

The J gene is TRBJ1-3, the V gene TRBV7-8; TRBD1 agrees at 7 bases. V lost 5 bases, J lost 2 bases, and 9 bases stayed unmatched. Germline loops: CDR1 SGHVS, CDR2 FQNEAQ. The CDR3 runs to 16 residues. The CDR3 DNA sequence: TGTGCCAGCAGCCCCACCTACGACAGGGCTGGAAACACCATATATTTT. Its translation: CASSPTYDRAGNTIYF.

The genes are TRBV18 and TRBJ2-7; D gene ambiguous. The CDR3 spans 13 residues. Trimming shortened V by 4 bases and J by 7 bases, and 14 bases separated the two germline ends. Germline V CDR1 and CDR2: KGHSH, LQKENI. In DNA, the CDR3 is TGTGCCAGCTCACAGCAGGAGCGACAAGAGCAGTACTTC. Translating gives CASSQQERQEQYF.

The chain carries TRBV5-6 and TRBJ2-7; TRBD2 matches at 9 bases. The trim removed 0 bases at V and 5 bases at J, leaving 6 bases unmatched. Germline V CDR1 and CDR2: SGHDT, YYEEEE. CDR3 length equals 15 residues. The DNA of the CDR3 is TGTGCCAGCAGCTTGGTCCTAGCGGGACTACACGAGCAGTACTTC. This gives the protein CASSLVLAGLHEQYF.

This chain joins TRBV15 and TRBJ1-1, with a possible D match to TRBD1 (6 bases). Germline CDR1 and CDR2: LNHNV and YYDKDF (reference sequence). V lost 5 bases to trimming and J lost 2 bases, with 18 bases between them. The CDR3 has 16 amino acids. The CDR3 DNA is TGTGCCACCAGCCCCTCGGCCTGGGGGCCTAACACTGAAGCTTTCTTT. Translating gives CATSPSAWGPNTEAFF.

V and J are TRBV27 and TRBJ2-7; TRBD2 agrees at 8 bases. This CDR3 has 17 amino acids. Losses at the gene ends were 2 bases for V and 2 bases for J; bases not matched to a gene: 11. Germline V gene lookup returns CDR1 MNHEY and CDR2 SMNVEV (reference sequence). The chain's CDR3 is CASSLRVTGLAPYEQYF. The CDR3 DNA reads TGTGCCAGCAGTTTAAGGGTGACCGGACTAGCTCCCTACGAGCAGTACTTC.

In nucleotides, the CDR3 is TGTGCCAGCAGCACCCACAGGAGGGAGGGGGACTATGGCTACACCTTC. Protein: CASSTHRREGDYGYTF. The genes are TRBV21-1 and TRBJ1-2. TRBV21-1 is annotated as a pseudogene. The CDR3 consists of 16 residues.

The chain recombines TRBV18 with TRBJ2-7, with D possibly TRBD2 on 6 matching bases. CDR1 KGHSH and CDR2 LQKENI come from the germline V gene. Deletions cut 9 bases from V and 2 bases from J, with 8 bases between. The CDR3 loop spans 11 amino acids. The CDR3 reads CARGGAYEQYF. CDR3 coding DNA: TGTGCCAGAGGCGGGGCCTACGAGCAGTACTTC.

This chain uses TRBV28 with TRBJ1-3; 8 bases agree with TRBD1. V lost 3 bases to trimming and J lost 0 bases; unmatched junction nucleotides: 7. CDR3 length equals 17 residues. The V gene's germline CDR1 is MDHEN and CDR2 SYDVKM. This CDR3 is CASSFLGQGFSGNTIYF. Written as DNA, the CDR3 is TGTGCCAGCAGTTTCCTTGGACAGGGTTTCTCTGGAAACACCATATATTTT.

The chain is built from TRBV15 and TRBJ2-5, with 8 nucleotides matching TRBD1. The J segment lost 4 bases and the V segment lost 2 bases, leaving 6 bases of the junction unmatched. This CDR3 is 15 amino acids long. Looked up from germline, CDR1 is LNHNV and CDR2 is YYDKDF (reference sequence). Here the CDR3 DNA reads TGTGCCACCAGCAGATTAATAGGACAGGGAGAGACCCAGTACTTC. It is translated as CATSRLIGQGETQYF.

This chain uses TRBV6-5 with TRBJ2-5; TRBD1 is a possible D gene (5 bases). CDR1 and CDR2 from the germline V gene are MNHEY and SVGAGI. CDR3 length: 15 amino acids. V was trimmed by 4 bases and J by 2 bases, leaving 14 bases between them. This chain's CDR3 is CASSSQGMGQETQYF. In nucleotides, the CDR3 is TGTGCCAGCAGTTCCCAGGGTATGGGGCAAGAGACCCAGTACTTC.